These 28 T cell receptor beta chains originate from one sample sequenced in a study of human T cells and chemical hapten exposure. Sample time point: patch test 1, 2 weeks after DPC sensitization. Specified treatment: therapeutic diphenylcyclopropenone sensitization with weekly scalp DPC. The authors' total RNA extraction used unfractionated whole blood. From the RACE reads, TCRdb called clonotypes with MiXCR, one entry per CDR3 protein. The data hold 39,000 or so distinct CDR3 sequences, with 3.5% to 4% observed a single time. Specimen: whole blood, collected in connection with sensitization to the hapten diphenylcyclopropenone (DPC). These receptors were obtained from a man aged 45-65 years with alopecia areata. Some clones in this sample may be carry-over from other donors' samples.

This clonotype was counted at least ten times. The CDR3 protein is CSVPPGGAPYYGYTF. As DNA, the CDR3 is TGCAGCGTTCCGCCGGGGGGCGCCCCTTACTATGGCTACACCTTC. The rearrangement joins TRBV29-1 to TRBJ1-2; possible D gene TRBD1, 6 bases. Germline CDR1 SQVTM, CDR2 ANQGSEA. CDR3 length: 15 amino acids. V was clipped by 5 bases and J by 3 bases, with 19 bases between them. The full variable domain, with the rest looked up from reference TRBV29-1 and TRBJ1-2, is SAVISQKPSRDICQRGTSLTIQCQVDSQVTMMFWYRQQPGQSLTLIATANQGSEATYESGFVIDKFPISRPNLTFSTLTVSNMSPEDSSIYLCSVPPGGAPYYGYTFGSGTRLTVV.

This clonotype was seen many times. This chain links TRBV29-1 with TRBJ1-2; D might be TRBD1 (6 bases). V lost 6 bases and J lost 1, with 15 bases in between. The CDR3 spans 14 residues. In germline, CDR1 is SQVTM, CDR2 ANQGSEA. The CDR3 here is CSVPRGGGNYGYTF. The CDR3 bases are TGCAGCGTCCCTAGGGGGGGGGGTAACTATGGCTACACCTTC. Drawing the rest from reference TRBV29-1 and TRBJ1-2, the complete variable domain is SAVISQKPSRDICQRGTSLTIQCQVDSQVTMMFWYRQQPGQSLTLIATANQGSEATYESGFVIDKFPISRPNLTFSTLTVSNMSPEDSSIYLCSVPRGGGNYGYTFGSGTRLTVV.

The chain links TRBV10-1 to TRBJ1-1, with D uncertain. Germline assignment: CDR1 WNHNN and CDR2 SYGVQD (reference sequence). The V and J ends lost 3 bases and 4 bases respectively, with 6 bases between them. This CDR3 has 12 residues. For the CDR3, the DNA is TGCGCCAGCAGTGAAACCTTCACTGAAGCTTTCTTT. Its translation is CASSETFTEAFF.

This clonotype was counted at least ten times. J is TRBJ1-4 and V is TRBV20-1; TRBD1 aligns across 7 bases. CDR3 length: 12 residues. J lost 7 bases, V lost 3 bases, and 2 bases had no gene match. From germline, CDR1 is DFQATT and CDR2 SNEGSKA (reference sequence). The CDR3 sequence: CSASYRGEKLFF. For the CDR3, the DNA is TGCAGTGCTAGCTACAGGGGTGAAAAACTGTTTTTT.

There are a few counts of this clonotype. This chain links TRBV29-1 with TRBJ1-1; a weak D match, TRBD1 (5 bases). CDR3 length equals 12 residues. V was shortened by 4 bases and J by 6 bases, with 12 bases between the two germline ends. Germline V gives CDR1 SQVTM, CDR2 ANQGSEA. The CDR3 DNA follows: TGCAGCGTTGGTTGGAGGGGTCCTGAAGCTTTCTTT. It specifies CSVGWRGPEAFF.

At least ten counts were recorded for this clonotype. The chain links TRBV2 to TRBJ2-1; D is uncertain. V was clipped by 5 bases and J by 0 bases, with 8 bases between them. Germline V gene lookup returns CDR1 SNHLY and CDR2 FYNNEI. The CDR3 totals 14 residues. The CDR3 spells CASSFRSSYNEQFF. The CDR3 nucleotides are TGTGCCAGCAGTTTCCGTAGCTCCTACAATGAGCAGTTCTTC.

There are many counts of this clonotype. DNA of the CDR3: TGTGCCAGCAGTGTGACTTGGAGCAGTCGAAACATTCAGTACTTC. It encodes CASSVTWSSRNIQYF. The chain uses TRBV6-6 and TRBJ2-4; D remains ambiguous. The CDR3 loop spans 15 amino acids. Germline CDR1 MNHNY, CDR2 SVGAGI (reference sequence). V lost 5 bases to trimming and J lost 6 bases, with 17 bases between them.

Concerning this clonotype itself: With a much larger clone just one base away, this may be a read error. This sequence joins TRBV30 and TRBJ2-3, with 7 bases lining up with TRBD2. Looked up from germline, CDR1 is GTSNPN and CDR2 is SVGIG (reference sequence). The CDR3 covers 16 residues. V dropped 2 bases and J dropped 6; count of bases not matched to a gene: 14. CDR3: CAWSKRGKGTGDTQYF. Here the CDR3 DNA reads TGTGCCTGGAGTAAGCGGGGAAAAGGGACCGGGGATACGCAGTATTTT. Supplemented by reference TRBV30 and TRBJ2-3, the full variable domain reads SQTIHQWPATLVQPVGSPLSLECTVEGTSNPNLYWYRQAAGRGLQLLFYSVGIGQISSEVPQNLSASRPQDRQFILSSKKLLLSDSGFYLCAWSKRGKGTGDTQYFGPGTRLTVL.

The sample holds many counts of this clonotype. The J gene is TRBJ2-6, the V gene TRBV10-3; 8 nucleotides agree with TRBD1. The junction had 3 bases not matched to a gene; V was cut back by 5 bases and J by 0 bases. The CDR3 is 16 residues long. Germline CDR1 is ENHRY and CDR2 is SYGVKD. The CDR3, as DNA: TGTGCCATCAGTCAGGGGGCTAACTCTGGGGCCAACGTCCTGACTTTC. This translates into CAISQGANSGANVLTF.

This clonotype was picked up many times. The chain couples TRBV6-5 to TRBJ2-1; 7 bases agree with TRBD1. Trimming removed 4 bases from V and 13 bases from J; junction bases left unmatched: 13. The germline gives CDR1 MNHEY, CDR2 SVGAGI. This CDR3 contains 14 residues. CDR3 DNA sequence: TGTGCCAGCAGTTGGGGACAGTTTGGGTCGGGCCAGTTCTTC. Translating it yields CASSWGQFGSGQFF.

This clonotype occurred many times. The chain carries TRBV6-6 and TRBJ1-1; D remains unclear. The CDR3 has 12 amino acids. Germline lookup yields CDR1 MNHNY and CDR2 SVGAGI (reference sequence). V dropped 6 bases and J dropped 1 base, with 6 bases sitting between them. The DNA of the CDR3 is TGTGCCAGCAGAGATGCGAACACTGAAGCTTTCTTT. Its protein is CASRDANTEAFF.

This clonotype was recorded many times. V is TRBV7-9 and J is TRBJ1-6; 9 nucleotides match TRBD1. The CDR3 covers 15 residues. The trim removed 5 bases at V and 6 bases at J, leaving 5 bases unmatched. Germline loops: CDR1 SEHNR, CDR2 FQNEAQ (reference sequence). CDR3 loop: CASSPQTGGNSPLHF. CDR3 DNA: TGTGCCAGCAGCCCCCAGACAGGGGGTAATTCACCCCTCCACTTT.

This clonotype turned up a few times. This chain uses TRBV5-4 with TRBJ1-2; D is perhaps TRBD1 (5 bases). V dropped 1 base and J dropped 0 bases, with 7 bases sitting between them. CDR3 length: 14 residues. Germline V CDR1 and CDR2: SGHNT, YYREEE (reference sequence). CDR3 sequence reads: CASSLYRTNYGYTF. The CDR3, as DNA: TGTGCCAGCAGCTTGTACAGGACTAACTATGGCTACACCTTC.

This clonotype was seen ten or more times. The chain combines TRBV5-8 with TRBJ1-4, with D maybe TRBD1 (5 bases). Germline assignment: CDR1 SGHTS and CDR2 YDEGEE. V was cut by 7 bases and J by 3 bases, with 10 bases left in between. This CDR3 is built from 13 residues. CDR3 region: CASAGSPNEKLFF. CDR3 nucleotide sequence: TGTGCCAGCGCAGGGTCCCCTAATGAAAAACTGTTTTTT.

The gene calls are TRBV29-1 and TRBJ1-1; TRBD1 is a possible D gene (6 bases). The germline CDR1 and CDR2 sequences are SQVTM and ANQGSEA. The V end lost 2 bases, the J end lost 8 bases, and 21 bases lay between the germline ends. The CDR3 loop spans 15 amino acids. The CDR3 DNA sequence: TGCAGCGTTGAATTCGGGCTAGTGGTGGGGGCAGAAGCTTTCTTT. Protein: CSVEFGLVVGAEAFF.

The sample holds many counts of this clonotype. The chain combines TRBV7-8 with TRBJ2-5; D is possibly TRBD2 (6 bases). The germline gives CDR1 SGHVS, CDR2 FQNEAQ. This CDR3 has 14 residues. Trimming pared 5 bases from V and 1 base from J, leaving 11 bases between. The CDR3 nucleotides are TGTGCCAGCAGCCAAGGGACTTTCCAAGAGACCCAGTACTTC. Translated, it gives CASSQGTFQETQYF.

This clonotype came up many times. This sequence joins TRBV20-1 and TRBJ1-5; D not certain. Trimming pared 0 bases from V and 1 base from J, leaving 13 bases between. The CDR3 is 16 amino acids. In germline, CDR1 is DFQATT, CDR2 SNEGSKA (reference sequence). The CDR3 DNA reads TGCAGTGCTAGAGATGGCACGGCTGTCAGCAATCAGCCCCAGCATTTT. Amino acids: CSARDGTAVSNQPQHF.

This clonotype was observed at least ten times. The rearrangement joins TRBV7-8 to TRBJ2-7, with D unresolved. The CDR3 consists of 15 residues. Germline V gene data show CDR1 as SGHVS and CDR2 as FQNEAQ. With 1 base removed from V and 0 bases from J, the gap between germline ends came to 10 bases. The CDR3 DNA follows: TGTGCCAGCAGCTTAGAGCAAGGGATCTCCTACGAGCAGTACTTC. Its protein product is CASSLEQGISYEQYF.

With respect to this clonotype: This may be a read error: a much more frequent sequence differs by one nucleotide. Here the CDR3 omits its conserved ending phenylalanine or tryptophan, so a read error is the likely source. V usage is TRBV5-1 and J usage is TRBJ1-5, with a weak D call TRBD1 (6 bases). Germline CDR1 reads SGHRS; CDR2 reads YFSETQ. V lost 4 bases to trimming and J lost 2 bases, with 13 bases between them. CDR3 length equals 15 residues. The CDR3 nucleotides read TGCGCCAGCAGCGAAGGGGGGATGGGCAATCAGCCCCAGCATTCT. It yields the protein CASSEGGMGNQPQHS.

There are many counts of this clonotype. The rearrangement uses TRBV27 and TRBJ1-1; maybe TRBD1 (6 bases). V lost 4 bases and J 1 base, leaving 10 bases between the germline ends. This CDR3 contains 14 residues. Germline CDR1 and CDR2: MNHEY and SMNVEV (reference sequence). CDR3 residues: CASSWGHPNTEAFF. The CDR3 DNA reads as TGTGCCAGCAGTTGGGGACATCCGAACACTGAAGCTTTCTTT.

This clonotype came up many times. The chain employs TRBV5-1 and TRBJ2-1; D unresolved. V was clipped by 1 base and J by 8 bases, with 10 bases between them. The length of the CDR3 is 13 residues. CDR1 is SGHRS, CDR2 YFSETQ, per germline. CDR3 DNA sequence: TGCGCCAGCAGCTTGAACTACCCTGATGAGCAGTTCTTC. Its protein is CASSLNYPDEQFF.

This clonotype was observed at least ten times. The chain has TRBV28 and TRBJ1-4; no clear D gene. This CDR3 spans 17 amino acids. The germline gives CDR1 MDHEN, CDR2 SYDVKM. Trimming left V 2 bases short and J 8 bases short, with 21 bases between. DNA for the CDR3: TGTGCCAGCAGTTTAGGCTCGGAACATTTTACAAGGGAAAAACTGTTTTTT. The encoded protein is CASSLGSEHFTREKLFF. The entire variable domain, with the rest obtained from reference TRBV28 and TRBJ1-4, is as follows: DVKVTQSSRYLVKRTGEKVFLECVQDMDHENMFWYRQDPGLGLRLIYFSYDVKMKEKGDIPEGYSVSREKKERFSLILESASTNQTSMYLCASSLGSEHFTREKLFFGSGTQLSVL.

This clonotype was recorded many times. This sequence joins TRBV5-1 and TRBJ2-5; the D gene could be TRBD1 or TRBD2 (6 bases each). V was clipped by 0 bases and J by 2 bases, with 11 bases between them. This CDR3 contains 15 residues. CDR1 is SGHRS and CDR2 is YFSETQ in the germline V gene. DNA of the CDR3: TGCGCCAGCAGCTTGGCCCGGGGGCTGCAAGAGACCCAGTACTTC. Amino acids: CASSLARGLQETQYF.

There are many counts of this clonotype. The V call is TRBV30, the J call TRBJ2-1; 14 bases fit TRBD2. V dropped 2 bases and J dropped 5; count of bases not matched to a gene: 8. Germline V lookup: CDR1 GTSNPN, CDR2 SVGIG (reference sequence). The CDR3 runs to 17 residues. The CDR3 DNA follows: TGTGCCTGGAGTCCCCCGGGACTAGCGGGAGTCCACAATGAGCAGTTCTTC. Amino acid sequence: CAWSPPGLAGVHNEQFF.

The sample holds many counts of this clonotype. The rearrangement links TRBV24-1 to TRBJ2-1, with D possibly being TRBD1 or TRBD2 (5 bases each). Germline CDR1 and CDR2: KGHDR and SFDVKD. This CDR3 region has 16 residues. Trimming shortened V by 2 bases and J by 3 bases, and 13 bases separated the two germline ends. Written as DNA, the CDR3 is TGTGCCACCAGTGATTCGCTCCGGGACGGCTACAATGAGCAGTTCTTC. It codes for CATSDSLRDGYNEQFF.

This clonotype was counted ten times or more. The rearrangement links TRBV12-3 or TRBV12-4 to TRBJ2-5; tentative D call: TRBD1 (6 bases). This CDR3 contains 15 residues. V was cut by 5 bases and J by 3 bases, with 16 bases left in between. As DNA, the CDR3 is TGTGCCAGCAGTCCTCGGGACAACTCAGAAGAGACCCAGTACTTC. It codes for CASSPRDNSEETQYF.

Ten or more counts support this clonotype. The chain combines TRBV28 with TRBJ1-6; no firm D call. V lost 3 bases to trimming and J lost 7 bases, with 7 bases between them. CDR1 and CDR2 (germline): MDHEN, SYDVKM. CDR3 size: 13 residues. CDR3 DNA: TGTGCCAGCAGTTTTGGCCGAAATTCACCCCTCCACTTT. The encoded protein is CASSFGRNSPLHF.

This clonotype was counted many times. The chain has TRBV5-1 and TRBJ2-7, with a weak D call TRBD2 (5 bases). This CDR3 has 13 residues. Trimming cost V 4 bases and J 6 bases, with 14 bases left between them. Germline loops: CDR1 SGHRS, CDR2 YFSETQ. CDR3 loop: CASSIDPSREQYF. DNA for the CDR3: TGCGCCAGCAGCATCGACCCTAGCCGCGAGCAGTACTTC.